The 20 T cell receptor beta chains below come from one sample, sequenced in a study of T cell clusters in autoimmune cytopenias. One tube held mixed TRB-A and TRB-B primer pools for touch-down PCR. Using the multiplex PCR reads, TCRdb records one entry per CDR3 protein without DNA. The listing records approximately 7,000 distinct CDR3 sequences. TRB amplification used 250 ng of peripheral blood genomic DNA. The sequenced sample consisted of peripheral blood. These receptor sequences come from a human donor with an autoimmune cytopenia or autoimmune hepatitis (not recorded which).

The chain links TRBV20-1 to TRBJ1-5; TCRdb picks TRBD1, but there is no DNA to check that call. The CDR3 has 14 amino acids. Germline V lookup: CDR1 DFQATT, CDR2 SNEGSKA (reference sequence). The CDR3 reads CSGLAGGSNQPQHF.

This clonotype is called medium-sized (0.01 to 0.1%) based on its frequency. CDR3 loop: CAWSYSYAQLGTGSYNEQFF. This sequence joins TRBV30 and TRBJ2-1; with no DNA, the TCRdb D assignment of TRBD2 cannot be verified. CDR1 is GTSNPN and CDR2 is SVGIG in the germline V gene (reference sequence). The CDR3 extends over 20 amino acids.

This clonotype is called medium-sized (0.01 to 0.1%) based on its frequency. The chain is built from TRBV5-4 and TRBJ2-7; with no DNA, the TCRdb D assignment of TRBD1 cannot be verified. CDR1 is SGHNT, CDR2 YYREEE, per germline (reference sequence). The CDR3 runs to 16 residues. Here the CDR3 reads CASSLADRGPAYEQYF.

The chain joins TRBV6-1 to TRBJ2-7. In germline, CDR1 is MNHNS, CDR2 SASEGT. This CDR3 region has 15 residues. The CDR3 sequence is CASSVLEGVSYEQYF.

This clonotype registers medium-sized (0.01 to 0.1%) by frequency. The rearrangement joins TRBV27 to TRBJ2-7; TCRdb's D call, TRBD2, is unchecked because there is no DNA. There are 15 residues in the CDR3. Germline CDR1 and CDR2: MNHEY and SMNVEV (reference sequence). This CDR3 reads CASSLIGLSAYEQYF.

CDR3 protein: CASTLRRLAGEGTGELFF. The rearrangement joins TRBV27 to TRBJ2-2; the D gene TCRdb calls, TRBD2, cannot be checked with no DNA. In germline, CDR1 is MNHEY, CDR2 SMNVEV (reference sequence). This CDR3 has 18 residues.

The V call is TRBV2, the J call TRBJ1-5. The CDR3 sequence is 15 residues long. Germline V gene sequence: CDR1 SNHLY, CDR2 FYNNEI. The CDR3 spells CASSEARVQSQPQHF.

In terms of frequency, this clonotype is medium-sized. The chain links TRBV12-3 or TRBV12-4 to TRBJ1-2; the TCRdb D gene call, TRBD1, has no DNA to confirm it. This CDR3 is 13 amino acids long. CDR3 amino acids: CASRQDKNYGYTF.

This clonotype counts as medium-sized by frequency. V usage is TRBV7-9 and J usage is TRBJ1-1; as DNA is missing, the TRBD1 call by TCRdb cannot be tested. The CDR3 runs to 16 residues. CDR1 and CDR2 (germline): SEHNR, FQNEAQ (reference sequence). The CDR3 spells CASSPGQGRMNTEAFF. Full variable domain (outside the CDR3, taken from reference TRBV7-9 and TRBJ1-1): DTGVSQNPRHKITKRGQNVTFRCDPISEHNRLYWYRQTLGQGPEFLTYFQNEAQLEKSRLLSDRFSAERPKGSFSTLEIQRTEQGDSAMYLCASSPGQGRMNTEAFFGQGTRLTVV.

The chain has TRBV24-1 and TRBJ2-7; TCRdb's D call, TRBD1, is unchecked because there is no DNA. Germline CDR1 is KGHDR and CDR2 is SFDVKD. This CDR3 spans 13 amino acids. CDR3 sequence: CATSVAGGYEQYF.

The J gene is TRBJ2-1, the V gene TRBV4-2; TCRdb picks TRBD2, but there is no DNA to check that call. The CDR3 has 17 amino acids. Per germline, CDR1 LGHNA and CDR2 YNFKEQ. The CDR3: CASSQDLAGNTYNEQFF.

This clonotype ranks as medium-sized in terms of frequency. This CDR3 is CSATLSRPRLAGTDTQYF. The gene calls are TRBV20-1 and TRBJ2-3; the D gene TCRdb calls, TRBD2, cannot be checked with no DNA. The CDR3 totals 18 residues. Germline values: CDR1 DFQATT, CDR2 SNEGSKA (reference sequence).

J is TRBJ1-5 and V is TRBV18; TCRdb reports TRBD1, a call that lacks DNA to check it against. The CDR3 length is 15 residues. Germline V lookup: CDR1 KGHSH, CDR2 LQKENI. This CDR3 is CASSPPGTGNQPQHF.

J is TRBJ2-3 and V is TRBV6-1; TCRdb's D call, TRBD1, is unchecked because there is no DNA. The germline V gene encodes CDR1 MNHNS and CDR2 SASEGT. CDR3 length: 16 amino acids. This CDR3 reads CASSEVVQGTTDTQYF.

The chain couples TRBV18 to TRBJ1-2. Germline assignment: CDR1 KGHSH and CDR2 LQKENI. The length of the CDR3 is 11 residues. CDR3 region: CASSPGDGYTF.

The chain recombines TRBV7-9 with TRBJ2-1; TCRdb's D call of TRBD2 is untestable without DNA. This CDR3 comprises 18 residues. CDR1 is SEHNR and CDR2 is FQNEAQ in the germline V gene (reference sequence). The CDR3 sequence is CASSKLAGGPWLGNEQFF.

V usage is TRBV5-1 and J usage is TRBJ1-1; the D gene TCRdb calls, TRBD1, cannot be checked with no DNA. The CDR3 runs 15 residues. Germline CDR1 reads SGHRS; CDR2 reads YFSETQ. Here the CDR3 reads CASSLGAGQNTEAFF.

The chain employs TRBV7-9 and TRBJ2-6; the TCRdb call, TRBD1, lacks DNA for checking. The CDR3 has 18 residues. CDR1 and CDR2 from the germline V gene are SEHNR and FQNEAQ (reference sequence). The CDR3 region is CASSQDRGTGPGANVLTF. The full variable domain, its missing parts supplied by reference TRBV7-9 and TRBJ2-6, is DTGVSQNPRHKITKRGQNVTFRCDPISEHNRLYWYRQTLGQGPEFLTYFQNEAQLEKSRLLSDRFSAERPKGSFSTLEIQRTEQGDSAMYLCASSQDRGTGPGANVLTFGAGSRLTVL.

The chain links TRBV18 to TRBJ2-7; lacking DNA, the TRBD2 call made by TCRdb goes unchecked. Germline V gene lookup returns CDR1 KGHSH and CDR2 LQKENI. The CDR3 sequence is 13 residues long. This CDR3 is CASSLGLGNEQYF.

Measured by frequency, this clonotype is medium-sized (0.01 to 0.1%). V and J are TRBV6-5 and TRBJ2-6; TCRdb proposes TRBD1, but this gene call is untestable without DNA. Looked up from germline, CDR1 is MNHEY and CDR2 is SVGAGI. The CDR3 length is 19 residues. Here the CDR3 reads CASSYSYGQGSSGANVLTF.